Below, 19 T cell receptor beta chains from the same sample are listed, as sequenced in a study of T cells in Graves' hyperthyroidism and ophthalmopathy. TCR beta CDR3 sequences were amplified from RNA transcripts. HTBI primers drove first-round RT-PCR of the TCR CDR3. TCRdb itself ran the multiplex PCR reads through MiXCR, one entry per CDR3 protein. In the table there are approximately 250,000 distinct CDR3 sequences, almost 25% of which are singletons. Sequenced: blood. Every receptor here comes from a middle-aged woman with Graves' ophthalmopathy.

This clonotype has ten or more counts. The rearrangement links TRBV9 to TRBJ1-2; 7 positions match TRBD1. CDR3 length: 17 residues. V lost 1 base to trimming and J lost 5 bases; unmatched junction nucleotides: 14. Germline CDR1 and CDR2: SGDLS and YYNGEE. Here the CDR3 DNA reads TGTGCCAGCAGCGTAAGTCGGGAAGGACAGGTAGATTATGGCTACACCTTC. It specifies CASSVSREGQVDYGYTF. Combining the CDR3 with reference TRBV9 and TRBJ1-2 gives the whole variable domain DSGVTQTPKHLITATGQRVTLRCSPRSGDLSVYWYQQSLDQGLQFLIQYYNGEERAKGNILERFSAQQFPDLHSELNLSSLELGDSALYFCASSVSREGQVDYGYTFGSGTRLTVV.

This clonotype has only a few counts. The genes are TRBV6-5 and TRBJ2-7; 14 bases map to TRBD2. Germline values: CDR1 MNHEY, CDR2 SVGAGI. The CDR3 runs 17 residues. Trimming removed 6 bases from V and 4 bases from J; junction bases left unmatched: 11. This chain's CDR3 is CASSYGTSGSKLYEQYF. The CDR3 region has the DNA TGTGCCAGCAGCTACGGGACTAGCGGGAGTAAGCTATACGAGCAGTACTTC.

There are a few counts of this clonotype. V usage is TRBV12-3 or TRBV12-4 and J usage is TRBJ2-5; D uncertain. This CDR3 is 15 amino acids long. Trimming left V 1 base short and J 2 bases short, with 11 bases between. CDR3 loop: CASSLGVVGQETQYF. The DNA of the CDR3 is TGTGCCAGCAGTTTAGGCGTGGTGGGGCAAGAGACCCAGTACTTC.

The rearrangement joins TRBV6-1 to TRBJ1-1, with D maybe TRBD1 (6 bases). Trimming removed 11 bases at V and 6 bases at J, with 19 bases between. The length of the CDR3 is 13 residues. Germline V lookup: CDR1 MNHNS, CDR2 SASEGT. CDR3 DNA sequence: TGTGCCTGCGCCCTACAGGGAAGGGCTGAAGCTTTCTTT. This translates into CACALQGRAEAFF.

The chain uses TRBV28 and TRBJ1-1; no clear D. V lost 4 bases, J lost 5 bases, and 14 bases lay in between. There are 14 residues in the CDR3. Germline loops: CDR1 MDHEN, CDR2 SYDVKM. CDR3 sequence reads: CASSSPGDYTEAFF. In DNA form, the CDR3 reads TGTGCCAGCAGTTCTCCTGGGGATTATACTGAAGCTTTCTTT.

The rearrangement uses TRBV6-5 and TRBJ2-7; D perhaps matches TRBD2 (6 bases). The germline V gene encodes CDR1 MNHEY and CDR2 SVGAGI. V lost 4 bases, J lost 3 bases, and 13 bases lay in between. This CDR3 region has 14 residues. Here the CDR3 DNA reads TGTGCCAGCAGTTCACCGGGACTTAACTACGAGCAGTACTTC. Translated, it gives CASSSPGLNYEQYF.

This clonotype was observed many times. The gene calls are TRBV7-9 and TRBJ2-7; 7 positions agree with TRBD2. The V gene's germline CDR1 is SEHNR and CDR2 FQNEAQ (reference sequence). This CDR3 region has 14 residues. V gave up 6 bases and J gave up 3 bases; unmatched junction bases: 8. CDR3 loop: CASSLLADLYEQYF. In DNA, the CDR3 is TGTGCCAGCAGTCTTCTAGCGGACCTCTACGAGCAGTACTTC.

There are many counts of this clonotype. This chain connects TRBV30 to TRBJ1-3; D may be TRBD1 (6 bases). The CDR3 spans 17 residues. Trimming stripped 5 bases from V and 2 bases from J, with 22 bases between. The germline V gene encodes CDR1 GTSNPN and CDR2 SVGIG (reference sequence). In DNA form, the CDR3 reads TGTGCCTGGGAAAGTCGACAGGCTGAGGTTCCTGGAAACACCATATATTTT. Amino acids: CAWESRQAEVPGNTIYF.

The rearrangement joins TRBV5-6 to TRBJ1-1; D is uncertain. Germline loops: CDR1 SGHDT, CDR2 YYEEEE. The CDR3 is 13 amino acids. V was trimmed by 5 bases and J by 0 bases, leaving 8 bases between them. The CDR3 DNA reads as TGTGCCAGCAGAGCGTGGGTGAACACTGAAGCTTTCTTT. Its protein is CASRAWVNTEAFF.

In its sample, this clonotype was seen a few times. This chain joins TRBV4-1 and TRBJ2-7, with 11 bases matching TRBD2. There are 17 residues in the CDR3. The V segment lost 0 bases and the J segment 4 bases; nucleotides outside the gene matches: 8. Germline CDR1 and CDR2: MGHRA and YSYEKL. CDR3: CASSQDTSGSTGYEQYF. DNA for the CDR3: TGCGCCAGCAGCCAAGATACTAGCGGGAGTACCGGGTACGAGCAGTACTTC.

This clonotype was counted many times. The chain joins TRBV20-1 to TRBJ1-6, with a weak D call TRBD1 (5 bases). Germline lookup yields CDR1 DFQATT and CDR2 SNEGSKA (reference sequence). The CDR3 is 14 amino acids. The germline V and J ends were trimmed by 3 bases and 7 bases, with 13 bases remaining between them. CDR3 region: CSASPGRNNSPLHF. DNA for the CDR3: TGCAGTGCTAGTCCAGGGAGAAACAATTCACCCCTCCACTTT.

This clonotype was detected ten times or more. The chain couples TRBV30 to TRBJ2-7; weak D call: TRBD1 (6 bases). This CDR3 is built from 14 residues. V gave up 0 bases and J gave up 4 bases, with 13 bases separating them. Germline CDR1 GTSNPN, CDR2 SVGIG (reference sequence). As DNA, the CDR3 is TGTGCCTGGAGTGTGTTCGACAGGAGATACGAGCAGTACTTC. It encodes CAWSVFDRRYEQYF.

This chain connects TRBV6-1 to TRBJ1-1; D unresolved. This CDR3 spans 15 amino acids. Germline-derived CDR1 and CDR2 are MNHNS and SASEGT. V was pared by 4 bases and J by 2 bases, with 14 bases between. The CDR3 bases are TGTGCCAGCAGTGGCGCCAGGTACTTAAACACTGAAGCTTTCTTT. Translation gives CASSGARYLNTEAFF.

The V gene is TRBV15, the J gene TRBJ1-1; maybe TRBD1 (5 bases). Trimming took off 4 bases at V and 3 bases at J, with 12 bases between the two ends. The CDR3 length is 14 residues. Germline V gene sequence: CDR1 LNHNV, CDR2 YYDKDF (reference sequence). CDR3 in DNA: TGTGCCACCAGCAAACTTATGGGGGACACTGAAGCTTTCTTT. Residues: CATSKLMGDTEAFF.

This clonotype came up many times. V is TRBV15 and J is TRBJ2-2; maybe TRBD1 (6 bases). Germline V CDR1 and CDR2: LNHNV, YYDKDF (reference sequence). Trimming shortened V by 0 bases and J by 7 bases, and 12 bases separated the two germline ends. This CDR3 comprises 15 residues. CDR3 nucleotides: TGTGCCACCAGCAGAGAGATGGGGGCGGGCGGGGAGCTGTTTTTT. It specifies CATSREMGAGGELFF.

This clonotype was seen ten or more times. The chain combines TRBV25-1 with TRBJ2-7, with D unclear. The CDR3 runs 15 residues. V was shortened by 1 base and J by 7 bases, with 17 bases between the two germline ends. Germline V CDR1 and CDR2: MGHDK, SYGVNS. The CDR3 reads CASSELYQSSMEQYF. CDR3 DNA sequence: TGTGCCAGCAGTGAATTGTACCAATCTTCAATGGAGCAGTACTTC.

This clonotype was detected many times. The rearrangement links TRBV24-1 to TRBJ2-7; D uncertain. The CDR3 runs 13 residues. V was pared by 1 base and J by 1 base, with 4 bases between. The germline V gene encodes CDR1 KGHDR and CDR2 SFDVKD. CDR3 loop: CATSDFPSYEQYF. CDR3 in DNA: TGTGCCACCAGTGATTTTCCGTCCTACGAGCAGTACTTC.

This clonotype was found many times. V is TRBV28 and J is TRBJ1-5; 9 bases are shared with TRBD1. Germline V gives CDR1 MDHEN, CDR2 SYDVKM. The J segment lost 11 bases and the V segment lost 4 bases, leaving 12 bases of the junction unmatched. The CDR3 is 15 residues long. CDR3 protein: CASSSTGGGQISQHF. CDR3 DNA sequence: TGTGCCAGCAGTTCCACAGGGGGCGGCCAGATCTCCCAGCATTTT.

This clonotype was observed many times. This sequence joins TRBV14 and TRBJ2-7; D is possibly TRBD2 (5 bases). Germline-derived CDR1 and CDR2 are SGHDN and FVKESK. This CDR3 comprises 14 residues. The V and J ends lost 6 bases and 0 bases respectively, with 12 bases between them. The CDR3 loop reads CASRAGMSSYEQYF. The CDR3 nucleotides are TGTGCCAGCAGAGCCGGGATGAGCTCCTACGAGCAGTACTTC.